A selection of T cell receptor beta chains follows, all from one sample in a study of blood T cells in healthy people across ages. TCRdb reprocessed the 5' RACE reads via MiXCR and lists one record per CDR3 protein. The sample holds over 1,500,000 distinct CDR3 sequences, 49% seen once. Material for sequencing was blood. The source is a woman aged 40 to 50 in good health. Each CDR3 is given with its conserved first and last residue. D genes are given only for firm matches. Where a row states a size, it is once, few, many or the class of an expanded clone; other rows omit it.

j_gene,d_gene,abundance,v_gene,CDR3nt,CDR3aa
TRBJ1-6,TRBD1,-,TRBV20-1,TGCAGTGCTAGAGGACAGGGGAGAGGGTCACCCCTCCACTTT,CSARGQGRGSPLHF
TRBJ1-6,-,-,TRBV7-2,TGTGCCAGCAGCTTACTAGGGATTAGCTCCTATAATTCACCCCTCAACTTT,CASSLLGISSYNSPLNF
TRBJ2-5,TRBD1,few,TRBV12-3/TRBV12-4,TGTGCCAGCAGTTCTCCTACAGGGGCTGAAGAGCAGTACTTC,CASSSPTGAEEQYF
TRBJ1-2,-,-,TRBV7-2,TGTGCCAGCAGCTTAGCGTTCTCCCCGGGGGGCTACACCTTC,CASSLAFSPGGYTF
TRBJ1-1,TRBD1,-,TRBV12-3/TRBV12-4,TGTGCCAGCAGCCGACAGGGGACCACTGAAGCTTTCTTT,CASSRQGTTEAFF
TRBJ2-7,TRBD1,-,TRBV6-2/TRBV6-3,TGTGCCAGCAGGAAATCGACAGGGGGCGAGCAGTACTTC,CASRKSTGGEQYF
TRBJ1-1,TRBD1,-,TRBV12-3/TRBV12-4,TGTGCCAGCATCCTGACAGGGACGAACACTGAAGCTTTCTTT,CASILTGTNTEAFF
TRBJ1-6,-,few,TRBV20-1,TGCAGTGCGCCCCCCTTAGTGCGGGGGGGCTCCTATAATTCACCCCTCCACTTT,CSAPPLVRGGSYNSPLHF
TRBJ1-2,TRBD1,-,TRBV20-1,TGCAGTGCTGGGACAGGGGGCCCCTATGGCTACACCTTC,CSAGTGGPYGYTF
TRBJ1-2,-,few,TRBV12-3/TRBV12-4,TGTGCCAGCAGTCCACAGACAGGCTATTATGGCTACACCTTC,CASSPQTGYYGYTF
TRBJ1-2,-,-,TRBV12-5,TGTGCTAGTGGCCCCCCTGGGCTCTGGTATGGCTACACCTTC,CASGPPGLWYGYTF
TRBJ2-1,TRBD2,few,TRBV7-9,TGTGCCAGCAGCTCCCCGACGGCGGGGGATGAGCAGTTCTTC,CASSSPTAGDEQFF
TRBJ2-5,-,few,TRBV20-1,TGCAGTGGGGTAGATACCCAAGAGACCCAGTACTTC,CSGVDTQETQYF
TRBJ2-1,-,-,TRBV10-3,TGTGCCATCAGTGAGGGCCAGAACTACAATGAGCAGTTCTTC,CAISEGQNYNEQFF
TRBJ1-6,-,-,TRBV6-5,TGTGCCAGCAGTGACGATAGTGGGGTGTCACCCCTCCACTTT,CASSDDSGVSPLHF
TRBJ2-1,TRBD2,-,TRBV11-2,TGTGCCAGCAGCTCCCGTGGACTAGCGGGGGGGCTGAATGAGCAGTTCTTC,CASSSRGLAGGLNEQFF
TRBJ2-5,-,once,TRBV4-3,TGCGCCAGCAGCCAAACCCAGACAGCGTACAATGAGCAGTACTTC,CASSQTQTAYNEQYF
TRBJ2-1,-,few,TRBV20-1,TGCAGTGCTCGGACCGGGATGTTGAATGAGCAGTTCTTC,CSARTGMLNEQFF
TRBJ2-5,-,-,TRBV20-1,TGCAGTGCTATCCGGACAGTAGATGAGACCCAGTACTTC,CSAIRTVDETQYF
TRBJ2-1,TRBD2,-,TRBV29-1,TGCAGCGCTGCGGGGGGGCCTTCTTGGGATGAGCAGTTCTTC,CSAAGGPSWDEQFF
TRBJ2-4,-,-,TRBV6-5,TGTGCCAGCAGTTCTCCGGCAGGAGGCAAAAACATTCAGTACTTC,CASSSPAGGKNIQYF
TRBJ2-5,-,few,TRBV15,TGTGCCACCAGCAGAGATCGGACGGGGCCAGAGACCCAGTACTTC,CATSRDRTGPETQYF
TRBJ2-4,TRBD1,many,TRBV27,TGTGCCAGCAGTCCCTCGACAGGGCTATCGGCCAAAAACATTCAGTACTTC,CASSPSTGLSAKNIQYF
TRBJ2-6,-,-,TRBV29-1,TGCAGCGTTGAAGATATTTTGGGGGGCTCTGGGGCCAACGTCCTGACTTTC,CSVEDILGGSGANVLTF
TRBJ1-2,TRBD1,once,TRBV15,TGTGCCACCAGCAACCGGGACAGGGGTTCCTATGGCTACACCTTC,CATSNRDRGSYGYTF
TRBJ2-7,TRBD2,-,TRBV20-1,TGCAGTGCTAGGGCCACCCAAAGACTAGCGGGGAGCGAGCAGTACTTC,CSARATQRLAGSEQYF
TRBJ2-1,TRBD1,-,TRBV24-1,TGTGCCACCAGTGACCCGGGACAGGGTATAGGTGAGCAGTTCTTC,CATSDPGQGIGEQFF
TRBJ2-5,-,-,TRBV4-3,TGCGCCAGCAGCCAAGATGAGAGGGAGACCCAGTACTTC,CASSQDERETQYF
TRBJ2-3,TRBD2,-,TRBV6-5,TGTGCCAGCAGTTACCAAACGAGCGGGGGAAGCACAGATACGCAGTATTTT,CASSYQTSGGSTDTQYF
TRBJ2-4,-,once,TRBV7-9,TGTGCCCGCAGCTTGGTTGTGGGATCGAACATTCAGTACTTC,CARSLVVGSNIQYF
TRBJ2-7,-,-,TRBV5-5,TGTGCCAGCAGCCGACCCTCTCACTCCTACAATGAGCAGTACTTC,CASSRPSHSYNEQYF
TRBJ2-5,TRBD2,-,TRBV7-6,TGTGCCAGCAGCTCCGGGACTAACCGTGGAGAGACCCAGTACTTC,CASSSGTNRGETQYF
TRBJ1-2,-,few,TRBV9,TGTGCCAGCAGCGTCGCCGGAGGGGAGGGCAGCTATGGCTACACCTTC,CASSVAGGEGSYGYTF
TRBJ1-6,-,-,TRBV5-1,TGCGCCAGCAGCTCCAACAGCGACTATAATTCACCCCTCCACTTT,CASSSNSDYNSPLHF
TRBJ1-6,-,-,TRBV6-2/TRBV6-3,TGTGCCAGCAGTCAATTCGATCGAACAGAGCCCTATAATTCACCCCTCCACTTT,CASSQFDRTEPYNSPLHF
TRBJ2-2,-,-,TRBV2,TGTGCCAGCAGTGAACTTCCCAGGGGTACCGGGGAGCTGTTTTTT,CASSELPRGTGELFF
TRBJ2-3,-,few,TRBV12-3/TRBV12-4,TGTGCCAGCACCCATCCCCCAAAAAAGGCGGATACGCAGTATTTT,CASTHPPKKADTQYF
TRBJ2-5,TRBD1,-,TRBV4-2,TGTACCAGCAGCCATGGACAGGGGGCGCAGGAATCAGAGACCCAGTACTTC,CTSSHGQGAQESETQYF
TRBJ1-1,-,-,TRBV3-1,TGTGCCAGCAGCCAAAAATTTGGAACTGAAGCTTTCTTT,CASSQKFGTEAFF
TRBJ2-7,-,-,TRBV11-2,TGTGCCAGCAGCTTAGGGGCGGTCCCCTACGAGCAGTACTTC,CASSLGAVPYEQYF
TRBJ2-7,TRBD1,-,TRBV16,TGTGCCAGCAGCCAACCAGACCAGGGGGCTGGCTACAATGAGCAGTACTTC,CASSQPDQGAGYNEQYF
TRBJ2-1,-,few,TRBV6-2/TRBV6-3,TGTGCCAGCAGTCGAGTAGTTGGAGCGAGCAATGAGCAGTTCTTC,CASSRVVGASNEQFF
TRBJ2-5,TRBD2,-,TRBV7-2,TGTGCCAGCAGCCAGACAGGAGTGATAGCGGGGGGAGACCCCCAAGAGACCCAGTACTTC,CASSQTGVIAGGDPQETQYF
TRBJ2-7,TRBD1,-,TRBV28,TGTGCCAGCAGTTTGAGCTCCCCGGGACAGAGTTCCTACGAGCAGTACTTC,CASSLSSPGQSSYEQYF
TRBJ1-2,-,-,TRBV5-1,TGCGCCAGCAGCTCCCTTCGTGGAGGCTACACCTTC,CASSSLRGGYTF
TRBJ1-1,-,-,TRBV2,TGTGCCACCAGGAGGGCGTGGACTGAAGCTTTCTTT,CATRRAWTEAFF
TRBJ2-3,TRBD2,-,TRBV7-2,TGTGCCAGCAGCTTGCTGTTGGCCACTAGCGCCTCCGGGGATACGCAGTATTTT,CASSLLLATSASGDTQYF
TRBJ2-5,-,once,TRBV5-1,TGCGCCAGCAGCTTCCCAATTAACCCAGGGGAGACCCAGTACTTC,CASSFPINPGETQYF
TRBJ2-1,-,few,TRBV5-1,TGCGCCAGCAGCTTGGGGGATTCGGGCAATGAGCAGTTCTTC,CASSLGDSGNEQFF